This entry lists 24 T cell receptor beta chains sequenced from one sample in a study of siplizumab effects on memory and regulatory T cells (dated by TCRdb to between 2018 and 2021). Libraries were built with the immunoSEQ multiplex PCR assay. The table comes from immuneACCESS by way of TCRdb, which keeps in-frame sequences with V and J called. Part of the clones is missing from these tables; in studies checked, under half for an unresolved V gene and the rest for unknown reasons. Present in this sample are tens of thousands of clones, around 96% of which were seen just once. In total, the top ten clones hold roughly 0.097% of the sample. The sample consisted of naive CD8+ T cells sorted from blood. This specimen's cell subset or site label, per the study, means: unstimulated naive T cells. These receptors came from a human donor in good health.

The chain employs TRBV2 and TRBJ2-6, with 7 bases that match TRBD1. Germline trimming cut 8 bases from V and 0 bases from J; bases unmatched to any gene: 7. The germline gives CDR1 SNHLY, CDR2 FYNNEI. CDR3 size: 16 residues. The CDR3 DNA sequence: TGTGCCAGCCAGGGGGTCGGTAGCTCTGGGGCCAACGTCCTGACTTTC. Protein sequence: CASQGVGSSGANVLTF.

CDR3 nucleotides: TGTGCCAGCAGCCAAGATGGGCTAGCGGGGCTCAACGAGCAGTACTTC. This codes for CASSQDGLAGLNEQYF. The V and J genes are TRBV4-2 and TRBJ2-7; TRBD2 matches at 9 bases. CDR1 is LGHNA, CDR2 YNFKEQ, per germline. The V and J ends lost 0 bases and 5 bases, in that order; junction bases with no gene match: 8. This CDR3 region has 16 residues.

This rearrangement joins TRBV30 to TRBJ2-1, with D possibly being TRBD2 (5 bases). The CDR3 covers 15 residues. The germline V gene encodes CDR1 GTSNPN and CDR2 SVGIG (reference sequence). Trimming took 7 bases from V and 0 from J, leaving 16 bases between them. CDR3 amino acids: CASWSGESSYNEQFF. Here the CDR3 DNA reads TGTGCCTCGTGGAGCGGCGAAAGCTCCTACAATGAGCAGTTCTTC.

The chain employs TRBV13 and TRBJ2-3; 7 nucleotides agree with TRBD2. J lost 0 bases, V lost 5 bases, and 8 bases had no gene match. The length of the CDR3 is 16 residues. CDR1 and CDR2 from the germline V gene are PRHDT and FYEKMQ (reference sequence). The chain's CDR3 is CASSLPSSGSTDTQYF. In DNA form, the CDR3 reads TGTGCCAGCAGCCTCCCCTCTAGCGGAAGCACAGATACGCAGTATTTT. Full variable domain (outside the CDR3, taken from reference TRBV13 and TRBJ2-3): AAGVIQSPRHLIKEKRETATLKCYPIPRHDTVYWYQQGPGQDPQFLISFYEKMQSDKGSIPDRFSAQQFSDYHSELNMSSLELGDSALYFCASSLPSSGSTDTQYFGPGTRLTVL.

This clone showed up just once. The V gene is TRBV27, the J gene TRBJ2-1; D unresolved. V was shortened by 6 bases and J by 2 bases, with 14 bases between the two germline ends. Germline CDR1 MNHEY, CDR2 SMNVEV (reference sequence). The CDR3 extends over 15 amino acids. For the CDR3, the DNA is TGTGCCAGCAGCACGATCGGAAGCCCCTACAATGAGCAGTTCTTC. Translation: CASSTIGSPYNEQFF.

This sequence joins TRBV27 and TRBJ2-7, with 8 bases identical to TRBD2. V lost 2 bases and J lost 2; bases outside the gene matches: 2. Germline CDR1 reads MNHEY; CDR2 reads SMNVEV (reference sequence). The CDR3 totals 14 residues. The DNA of the CDR3 is TGTGCCAGCAGTTTAAGCGGGGGAACCTACGAGCAGTACTTC. Amino acids: CASSLSGGTYEQYF.

V gene TRBV7-3 combines with J gene TRBJ2-2, with D perhaps assigned TRBD1 or TRBD2 (6 bases each). This CDR3 region has 19 residues. V gave up 5 bases and J gave up 3 bases, with 25 bases separating them. Germline-derived CDR1 and CDR2 are SGHTA and FQGTGA. The CDR3 bases are TGTGCCAGCAGCCCCACGGGGGACACTCTAATCGGGGACACCGGGGAGCTGTTTTTT. It codes for CASSPTGDTLIGDTGELFF.

Concerning this clone itself: In the same sample, other DNA sequences code for this CDR3. This sequence joins TRBV7-9 and TRBJ1-2, with TRBD1 matching over 8 bases. V lost 4 bases, J lost 3 bases, and 1 base stayed unmatched. The CDR3 spans 13 residues. Looked up from germline, CDR1 is SEHNR and CDR2 is FQNEAQ (reference sequence). CDR3 loop: CASSSGQDYGYTF. Written as DNA, the CDR3 is TGTGCCAGCAGCTCGGGACAGGACTATGGCTACACCTTC.

The chain uses TRBV9 and TRBJ2-7, with TRBD1 matching 10 bases. CDR3 size: 14 residues. Germline lookup yields CDR1 SGDLS and CDR2 YYNGEE. Trimming took 2 bases from V and 3 from J; bases not matched to a gene: 2. The CDR3 loop is CASSVGTGDYEQYF. The CDR3 region has the DNA TGTGCCAGCAGCGTCGGGACAGGGGACTACGAGCAGTACTTC.

CDR3 amino acids: CASSQDLGAGGYSSTDTQYF. The CDR3 nucleotides are TGTGCCAGCAGCCAAGATCTCGGAGCGGGGGGTTACTCTAGCACAGATACGCAGTATTTT. The genes are TRBV4-2 and TRBJ2-3; TRBD2 agrees at 9 bases. This CDR3 spans 20 amino acids. The V gene's germline CDR1 is LGHNA and CDR2 YNFKEQ. After removal of 0 bases from V and 0 bases from J, the junction contained 13 bases not matched to a gene.

This sequence joins TRBV11-2 and TRBJ2-7, with TRBD1 as a possible D gene (6 bases). Trimming removed 5 bases at V and 5 bases at J, with 13 bases between. The CDR3 consists of 13 residues. Germline V gene data show CDR1 as SGHAT and CDR2 as FQNNGV. In DNA form, the CDR3 reads TGTGCCAGCAGCGATACAGGGTTCAACGAGCAGTACTTC. Its protein is CASSDTGFNEQYF.

This chain connects TRBV4-1 to TRBJ2-3; D perhaps matches TRBD2 (7 bases). There are 17 residues in the CDR3. Trimming shortened V by 1 base and J by 6 bases, and 20 bases separated the two germline ends. From germline, CDR1 is MGHRA and CDR2 YSYEKL. CDR3 amino acids: CASSQGEEGGAADTQYF. DNA for the CDR3: TGCGCCAGCAGCCAAGGGGAGGAGGGGGGGGCAGCGGATACGCAGTATTTT.

The rearrangement joins TRBV7-8 to TRBJ2-7; 7 bases are shared with TRBD1. CDR3 length: 12 residues. V lost 3 bases to trimming and J lost 5 bases; unmatched junction nucleotides: 1. Germline CDR1 and CDR2: SGHVS and FQNEAQ. This CDR3 is CASSLTGNEQYF. The CDR3 nucleotides are TGTGCCAGCAGCTTGACAGGGAACGAGCAGTACTTC. The full variable domain, with the rest looked up from reference TRBV7-8 and TRBJ2-7, is GAGVSQSPRYKVAKRGQDVALRCDPISGHVSLFWYQQALGQGPEFLTYFQNEAQLDKSGLPSDRFFAERPEGSVSTLKIQRTQQEDSAVYLCASSLTGNEQYFGPGTRLTVT.

The chain employs TRBV7-3 and TRBJ1-6; D gene unclear. Trimming cost V 5 bases and J 0 bases, with 14 bases left between them. Per the germline V gene, CDR1 is SGHTA and CDR2 is FQGTGA. The length of the CDR3 is 17 residues. CDR3 in amino acids: CASSGWTDGSYNSPLHF. In nucleotides, the CDR3 is TGTGCCAGCAGCGGATGGACGGACGGCTCCTATAATTCACCCCTCCACTTT.

This chain connects TRBV19 to TRBJ1-2; 10 bases are a match to TRBD1. In germline, CDR1 is LNHDA, CDR2 SQIVND (reference sequence). Germline trimming cut 6 bases from V and 3 bases from J; bases unmatched to any gene: 4. The CDR3 totals 14 residues. CDR3 protein: CASSETGGDYGYTF. The CDR3, as DNA: TGTGCCAGTAGCGAGACAGGGGGCGACTATGGCTACACCTTC.

The count of this clone is one. The chain carries TRBV9 and TRBJ1-4, with D uncertain. Germline V gene data show CDR1 as SGDLS and CDR2 as YYNGEE. The CDR3 is 15 residues long. Trimming stripped 0 bases from V and 4 bases from J, with 10 bases between. CDR3 loop: CASSVAGNYNEKLFF. The CDR3 coding sequence is TGTGCCAGCAGCGTAGCAGGAAATTATAATGAAAAACTGTTTTTT.

The rearrangement links TRBV5-1 to TRBJ1-3, with D tentatively TRBD1 (5 bases). Per germline, CDR1 SGHRS and CDR2 YFSETQ. There are 13 residues in the CDR3. The V end lost 0 bases, the J end lost 8 bases, and 9 bases lay between the germline ends. The CDR3 sequence: CASSLVGGDTIYF. CDR3 DNA: TGCGCCAGCAGCTTGGTAGGAGGGGACACCATATATTTT.

The rearrangement uses TRBV21-1 and TRBJ1-2; the table's D call, TRBD1, was not checked against the DNA. TRBV21-1 is termed a pseudogene. The length of the CDR3 is 14 residues. The CDR3 here is CASSKGQGNYGYTF. CDR3 sequence (DNA): TGTGCCAGCAGCAAGGGACAGGGTAACTATGGCTACACCTTC.

This clone was seen a single time. The V gene is TRBV14, the J gene TRBJ2-3, with TRBD2 identical over 14 bases. Germline CDR1 and CDR2: SGHDN and FVKESK. There are 19 residues in the CDR3. Unmatched junction bases numbered 10, after V lost 4 bases and J lost 1 base. Here the CDR3 DNA reads TGTGCCAGCAGCCCTCGAGGGACTAGCGGGGGAGTCGGCACAGATACGCAGTATTTT. Its translation is CASSPRGTSGGVGTDTQYF.

Notes on this clone: Other nucleotide sequences in the sample specify the same CDR3. J is TRBJ2-3 and V is TRBV7-6; maybe TRBD2 (5 bases). CDR1 SGHVS and CDR2 FNYEAQ come from the germline V gene. Deletions cut 5 bases from V and 8 bases from J, with 14 bases between. The CDR3 is made up of 13 amino acids. CDR3 DNA sequence: TGTGCCAGCAGCCGATTTACTAGTGGTACGCAGTATTTT. Translated, it gives CASSRFTSGTQYF. The full variable domain, its missing parts supplied by reference TRBV7-6 and TRBJ2-3, is GAGVSQSPRYKVTKRGQDVALRCDPISGHVSLYWYRQALGQGPEFLTYFNYEAQQDKSGLPNDRFSAERPEGSISTLTIQRTEQRDSAMYRCASSRFTSGTQYFGPGTRLTVL.

V and J are TRBV19 and TRBJ2-7; either TRBD1 or TRBD2 may supply D (7 bases each). The CDR3 totals 13 residues. V was cut by 6 bases and J by 4 bases, with 13 bases left in between. Looked up from germline, CDR1 is LNHDA and CDR2 is SQIVND (reference sequence). The DNA of the CDR3 is TGTGCCAGTAGCCCAGGGGGAGGGTACGAGCAGTACTTC. It codes for CASSPGGGYEQYF. Combining the CDR3 with reference TRBV19 and TRBJ2-7 gives the whole variable domain DGGITQSPKYLFRKEGQNVTLSCEQNLNHDAMYWYRQDPGQGLRLIYYSQIVNDFQKGDIAEGYSVSREKKESFPLTVTSAQKNPTAFYLCASSPGGGYEQYFGPGTRLTVT.

V is TRBV19 and J is TRBJ2-7; 8 bases are shared with TRBD1. The ends lost 4 bases at V and 4 bases at J; junction bases unmatched: 15. The germline V gene has CDR1 LNHDA and CDR2 SQIVND (reference sequence). The CDR3 sequence is 17 residues long. The CDR3 bases are TGTGCCAGTAGTACAGGGCAAGGACAGGGTTGGACTTACGAGCAGTACTTC. This encodes CASSTGQGQGWTYEQYF.

This chain links TRBV29-1 with TRBJ1-5; TRBD1 matches 8 bases. Germline trimming cut 5 bases from V and 2 bases from J; bases unmatched to any gene: 5. CDR3 size: 14 residues. Germline-derived CDR1 and CDR2 are SQVTM and ANQGSEA. The CDR3 here is CSVLVTGGNQPQHF. The CDR3 DNA reads TGCAGCGTTCTGGTGACAGGGGGCAATCAGCCCCAGCATTTT.

V gene TRBV27 combines with J gene TRBJ1-6; 9 bases are shared with TRBD1. CDR3 size: 15 residues. V shed 6 bases and J 10 bases; nucleotides not matched to a gene: 10. Germline CDR1 is MNHEY and CDR2 is SMNVEV (reference sequence). CDR3 in DNA: TGTGCCAGCAGCACCACGGGGACAGGGACATCACCCCTCCACTTT. This gives the protein CASSTTGTGTSPLHF.